Sequencing of this TCR beta chain was carried out in a study of Ad26.COV2.S vaccination and SARS-CoV-2 variants. In germline, CDR1 is MNHNS, CDR2 SASEGT. CDR3 length: 13 residues. V lost 3 bases and J lost 6, with 9 bases in between. Study conclusions and caveats: Vaccine recipients showed a spike-specific TCR breadth that was higher than in placebo recipients. The TCR breadth and depth analyses may have produced an underestimate of total T cell responses.

Treatment reported: approximately 18 received Ad26.COV2.S at low or high dose, single or two shots; 5 received placebo; per-sample allocation not given. Day 63 after the first vaccine or placebo injection was the time point for sampling. Whoever gave the sample was an adult aged 18-55 years in Boston. Method: immunoSEQ multiplex PCR; TCRdb's copy keeps in-frame clones and lacks some. There are about 400,000 clones in the sample; about nine tenths occur only once, and approximately 3.7% lies in the top ten. Concerning this clone: Its antigen is unknown.

The sequence derives from a person between 18 and 59 years old who received the Ad26.COV2.S COVID-19 vaccine or a placebo. The chain has TRBV6-1 and TRBJ2-1; a weak D match, TRBD1 (5 bases). The sequencing used peripheral blood, collected in a trial of Ad26.COV2.S vaccine versus placebo. The CDR3 region is CASSDERGNEQFF. The DNA for the CDR3 is TGTGCCAGCAGTGACGAAAGGGGCAATGAGCAGTTCTTC.